Listed below are T cell receptor beta chains from one sample, sequenced in a study of T cells in Graves' hyperthyroidism and ophthalmopathy. TCRdb redid the calling of the multiplex PCR reads with MiXCR, one entry per CDR3 protein. Of hundreds of thousands of distinct CDR3 sequences detected, around 39% appear once; the ten largest clones hold 7.5% to 9.5%. Sequences were obtained from blood. Receptors were obtained from a man aged 18 to 29 with Graves' hyperthyroidism. The CDR3 runs from the conserved cysteine through the conserved F or W. The D gene is left open where the match is weak. A clone size is listed for some rows: how often the clone was seen (once, few, many), or a class if it is expanded.

j_call v_call d_call clone_size cdr3_nt cdr3_aa
TRBJ2-7 TRBV11-2 NA NA TGTGCCAGCAGCTTAGGCGAGGGTGTGGACGAGCAGTACTTC CASSLGEGVDEQYF
TRBJ1-1 TRBV29-1 TRBD1 many TGCAGCGTCGAACAGGGGGCTAAGACTGAAGCTTTCTTT CSVEQGAKTEAFF
TRBJ2-7 TRBV29-1 TRBD2 many TGCAGCGCTTCCTCCGCGGGAGGGCAAGAGCAGTACTTC CSASSAGGQEQYF
TRBJ2-5 TRBV4-1 NA many TGCGCCAGCAGCCATTCTCCGGAGACCCAGTACTTC CASSHSPETQYF
TRBJ2-5 TRBV13 TRBD2 NA TGTGCCAACAGCTTTAGCGGGGGGGCCCGGGAGACCCAGTACTTC CANSFSGGARETQYF
TRBJ2-7 TRBV29-1 TRBD2 NA TGCAGCGTTGATGGGGCGCGGGAGGCACCCTACGAGCAGTACTTC CSVDGAREAPYEQYF
TRBJ2-6 TRBV7-2 NA NA TGTGCCAGCAGCTTAAACAGGGCCCTTAGCTCTGGGGCCAACGTCCTGACTTTC CASSLNRALSSGANVLTF
TRBJ1-5 TRBV19 TRBD1 NA TGTGCCAGTAGTATGAGGGGGCCGCAGGGTGGGGCTCAGCCCCAGCATTTT CASSMRGPQGGAQPQHF
TRBJ2-2 TRBV7-2 TRBD1 few TGTGCCAGCAGCTCAGCAGGGGGACGGATGAACACCGGGGAGCTGTTTTTT CASSSAGGRMNTGELFF
TRBJ1-6 TRBV9 NA few TGTGCCAGCAGCGTAGCCGGGTCTAATTCACCCCTCCACTTT CASSVAGSNSPLHF
TRBJ1-1 TRBV5-1 NA NA TGTGCCAGCAGCTCAGAAGGAGCCACTGAAGCTTTCTTT CASSSEGATEAFF
TRBJ2-7 TRBV20-1 TRBD1 many TGCAGTGCTAGACGCCTTCCCGGACAGGGCTCCTACGAGCAGTACTTC CSARRLPGQGSYEQYF
TRBJ2-5 TRBV25-1 NA once TGTGCCAGCAGTGATCGGGGTCGGGACGTATACTACCAAGAGACCCAGTACTTC CASSDRGRDVYYQETQYF
TRBJ1-1 TRBV28 TRBD1 NA TGTGCCACCACCCGACAGGGCAGGGACACTGAAGCTTTCTTT CATTRQGRDTEAFF
TRBJ2-5 TRBV12-3/TRBV12-4 TRBD2 NA TGTGCCAGCATCCGCCTTGGGAGGGAAGAGACCCAGTACTTC CASIRLGREETQYF
TRBJ1-2 TRBV15 NA NA TGTGCCACCAGCAGGGGAAGGGGAGTGGGAGACTATGGCTACACCTTC CATSRGRGVGDYGYTF
TRBJ2-7 TRBV7-2 TRBD2 NA TGTGCCAGCAGCCGGACTAGCGGGAGGGCCTACGAGCAGTACTTC CASSRTSGRAYEQYF
TRBJ2-2 TRBV2 NA NA TGTGCCAGCAGTGTGGGGTTCGGGGACCTGACCGGGGAGCTGTTTTTT CASSVGFGDLTGELFF
TRBJ2-2 TRBV6-1 TRBD2 NA TGTGCCAGCAGTGGAAGAGCGGGGGCGAACACCGGGGAGCTGTTTTTT CASSGRAGANTGELFF
TRBJ2-7 TRBV7-2 TRBD1 few TGTGCCAGCAGCCGTGGCAGGGGACAGGGGGTGTACGAGCAGTACTTC CASSRGRGQGVYEQYF
TRBJ1-6 TRBV20-1 TRBD1 few TGCAGTGCTAGGAGACAGGGGGACCCCTATAATTCACCCCTCCACTTT CSARRQGDPYNSPLHF
TRBJ1-4 TRBV14 NA many TGTGCCAGCAGCCAAGATTGGGGAACTAATGAAAAACTGTTTTTT CASSQDWGTNEKLFF
TRBJ1-1 TRBV10-3 NA many TGTGCCATCAGTGAGTCGGACTCCGAGGGCACTGAAGCTTTCTTT CAISESDSEGTEAFF
TRBJ1-5 TRBV19 NA many TGTGCCAGTAGTATTGGGGGTGCGGCGGTGGGGAACCAGCCCCAGCATTTT CASSIGGAAVGNQPQHF